The T cell receptor beta chain described here comes from a study of cytomegalovirus exposure and HLA in healthy donors (dated by TCRdb to about 2017). With respect to the entire study: In an earlier analysis of several hundred of the donors, approximately 260 Gb of sequence data and 95 million to 130 million unique TCR beta sequences from about 190 million T cells were reported. A separate validation cohort of about 110 different subjects was used in addition to the 666-subject first cohort. The study aimed to test whether cataloging public T cell receptors could reveal signatures of past pathogen exposure. In a later genetic analysis, genome-wide SNP genotypes for 398 of the 666 donors were used, and that subset was treated as a discovery cohort. Because of strong linkage in the cohort, roughly five DR-DQ haplotypes were treated as single units for association and clustering. To decide whether each TCR beta V gene segment behaved as functional or pseudogenic, an earlier analysis of fewer than 750 of the donors relied on high-throughput TCR beta sequencing. Both class I and class II loci were covered by HLA typing, at four-digit resolution. Among around 400 genotyped donors of the cohort, an average of around 240,000 unique TCR beta nucleotide sequences were sequenced per donor, around 20% of them non-productive. To predict cytomegalovirus infection status, the study combined high-throughput TCR immunosequencing, statistical association of individual TCRs with disease status, and machine learning. Donor age, sex, ethnicity and CMV serostatus were compiled alongside the repertoire data. The later analysis used no new phenotypic data to find candidate immune exposures, relying instead on TCR beta sequences and their occurrence across donors. Typing coverage varied by locus: roughly 629-640 donors for A, B, C, DRB1 and DQB1; approximately 500 for DQA1; about 570 for DPA1; some 470 for DPB1. The genetic ancestry cluster associated with self-reported Caucasian donors included roughly four fifths of the roughly 380 genotyped donors. All discovery cohort repertoires had been generated using a single sequencing platform. An early release covering over 500 HLA-typed donors comprised 250 to 350 gigabases of sequencing data and some 79 million unique TCR sequences. To study patterns of TCR occurrence, a later analysis re-analyzed previously published TCR beta repertoires from more than 550 donors and added high-resolution HLA genotyping. Using immunosequencing, the study profiled T cell repertoires from 666 subjects and related those repertoires to cytomegalovirus serostatus. What the study reported, not specific to this receptor: Because counts were too low, 15 or so rarely observed V segments, including chromosome 9 orphons, were excluded from the earlier analysis of 587 of the donors. Most CMV-associated TCR beta chains appeared to be HLA-restricted in a later analysis, and the HLA associations seemed to be driven largely by CMV exposure. Cytomegalovirus status was reported to be diagnosed by the classifier with high specificity and sensitivity in both the original and validation cohorts. Only TCR beta chains were sequenced in this cohort, and the absence of alpha or paired-chain data limited detectable features. At a false discovery rate of 0.05, a later analysis linked under 20,000 TCR beta sequences to specific HLA alleles. In an earlier analysis of approximately 590 of the donors, most TCR beta V segments were observed in productive rearrangements about 90% or about 30% of the time, broadly matching IMGT annotations. When HLA alleles, especially DR and DQ, strongly co-occurred, attributing TCR associations to individual alleles was difficult. HLA typing was unavailable for some donors at each locus, so association tests used only the typed subset. In a later genetic analysis, fewer N-insertions in productive TCRs were reported among donors in an Asian-associated ancestry cluster than the approximately 710-donor mean. In vitro tests confirmed that a few of the cytomegalovirus-associated TCR beta chains recognize cytomegalovirus antigens. Most TCR sequences were seen in very few donors, while some public TCRs were found in many individuals. Compared with equally common non-associated chains, HLA-associated TCR beta chains in a later analysis were more clonally expanded and had lower generation probabilities. Roughly uniform sequencing depth across donors was assumed in presence/absence analyses, although this assumption may not hold. A cluster of highly shared sequence variants was judged likely to be a technical artifact of the sequencing pipeline. In a later analysis, TCR association rates were found to vary across HLA loci, with the most associated TCRs seen for DRB1 alleles and the fewest for HLA-C alleles. Several of the top co-occurrence clusters appeared to be linked to parvovirus B19, influenza, CMV and Epstein-Barr virus, according to a later analysis. Some IMGT-functional V segments, including TRBV6-2 and TRBV6-3, could not be told apart with the 87-base-pair reads, so those segments were excluded. The authors suggested that the approach could potentially be generalized to other disease states and immunological phenotypes. A further reported finding was that TCR beta sequences accurately predicted the HLA-A and HLA-B alleles for most subjects in the first cohort. Correlated functional status among segregating V segments might reflect linkage disequilibrium, but an unknown experimental factor could not be ruled out. An association between a missense DCLRE1C variant and V-gene and J-gene trimming of TCR beta chains was found in a later genetic analysis and replicated in an independent cohort. The study gave a list of 150 to 200 TCR beta chains associated with cytomegalovirus. For the cohort, immune exposure information was limited to CMV serostatus.

In total, roughly 670 healthy bone marrow donors made up the cohort. At the time of sampling, all cohort members were nominally healthy, though unrecorded immune exposures were likely present. Of the 700 or so cohort members, approximately 290 had a positive CMV serostatus and about 400 had a negative one, while no CMV serostatus was recorded for the donor. A peripheral blood sample was provided by each donor, and peripheral blood mononuclear cells were used for TCR beta sequencing. Genomic DNA extraction from the blood cell samples was performed with the Qiagen DNeasy Blood Extraction Kit. The method was the immunoSEQ multiplex PCR assay. For the multiplex PCR, a mixture combining 60 forward primers for TCR Vbeta segments and 13 reverse primers for TCR Jbeta segments was used. The CDR3 region of rearranged TCR beta genes was amplified from genomic DNA by a multiplex PCR assay. The amplified TCR beta libraries were sequenced on the Illumina HiSeq System as 87-base-pair reads. In the paper's pipeline: A later analysis tallied 75 million to 85 million unique TCR beta chains across the 550 to 850 repertoires, and some 12 million of those chains were shared by two or more donors. A nearest-neighbor algorithm error-corrected the raw reads and collapsed the reads into unique sequences, merging closely related sequences to remove PCR and sequencing errors. To assign V, D and J gene segments, CDR3 sequences were aligned to IMGT reference sequences. Each retained sequence needed at least a six-nucleotide match to both a V gene segment and a J gene segment. Rearrangements were classified as productive when the CDR3 lacked stop codons and remained in frame with V and J, and all other rearrangements were classified as non-productive. CDR3 was defined according to IMGT convention as the region running from the second conserved V-encoded cysteine to the conserved J-encoded phenylalanine. Sequences without an unambiguous match to a single V gene segment were excluded from the earlier analysis of 587 of the donors. In an earlier analysis of approximately 590 of the donors, V segments were called functional above 56.7% productive rearrangements and were called segregating when the between-donor standard deviation exceeded 5%. A statistical classification framework was developed to diagnose cytomegalovirus status using the catalog of TCR beta chain sequences. In a later analysis, V and J genes were assigned by comparing TCR nucleotide sequences against IMGT/GENE-DB human TR gene sequences. The TCRdist pipeline was used in a later analysis to assign CDR3 sequences and most-parsimonious VDJ recombination scenarios. In a later analysis, each TCR beta chain was defined by its CDR3 amino acid sequence together with its V-gene family, and reads lacking a unique V-gene family were excluded. As a way to deal with suspected cross-contamination and a sequencing artifact, a later analysis dropped 450 to 700 nucleotide sequences that were highly shared and had low generation probability. In a later analysis, a clonal expansion index was calculated for each public chain from normalized within-repertoire ranks of inferred template counts. In a later analysis, generation probabilities were computed with a VDJ recombination model fitted to out-of-frame rearrangements, and the resulting probabilities were checked against IGoR. Hypergeometric tests were used in a later analysis to score TCR-TCR, TCR-HLA and TCR-CMV co-occurrence, with a repertoire-size bias correction applied to the TCR pairs. A later analysis estimated false discovery rates by permuting HLA or CMV assignments 20 times. In a later analysis, co-occurring TCRs were grouped using DBSCAN, with TCRdist sequence similarity added in when clustering inside HLA-allele-positive subsets. Repertoires with fewer than 30,000 or more than 120,000 public chains were left out of co-occurrence clustering, as were several repertoires with anomalous nucleotide sharing. Drawn from immuneACCESS, this table holds only the in-frame rearrangements with V and J called that TCRdb kept. Clones are partly lost; checked studies trace under half to an unresolved V gene and leave the rest unexplained. V and J calls and clone size are copied from that table; D and trimming were computed from the DNA. Here the sample has some 98,000 clones; 81% occur a single time. The ten most abundant clones make up approximately 10% of the sample.

With respect to this clone: Its antigen is currently not known. A read error may produce the germline difference seen at one junction end.

Including cysteine and phenylalanine, the CDR3 has 16 amino acids. The DNA shown is the 48-base CDR3, in frame from base 1. CDR1 and CDR2 were assigned from the germline V gene (reference sequence) as SSHAT and FNYEAQ. Sequencing used PBMCs. This TCR was sampled from a human donor in good health. This sequence uses TRBV7-7 and TRBJ2-5; TRBD1 might be the D gene, on 5 matching bases. The CDR3 protein: CASSSQGPPYQETQYF. The base sequence is TGTGCTAGCAGCAGCCAGGGCCCTCCGTACCAAGAGACCCAGTACTTC.